The source of this T cell receptor beta chain is a study of T cells in Graves' hyperthyroidism and ophthalmopathy. Study-level findings and limits: Through a model of 13 V-J features, ophthalmopathy was separated from stable hyperthyroidism.

About this clonotype: Its cognate antigen is unknown.

Template material for amplifying TCR beta CDR3 regions consisted of RNA transcripts. An initial round of RT-PCR targeting the TCR CDR3 relied on the HTBI primer set. TCRdb redid the calling of the multiplex PCR reads with MiXCR, one entry per CDR3 protein. The data hold 550,000 to 700,000 distinct CDR3 sequences, with over 12% observed a single time. The V end lost 7 bases, the J end lost 0 bases, and 12 bases lay between the germline ends. The CDR3 consists of 15 residues. Patients having uncontrolled infection, another autoimmune disease, pregnancy or lactation were not included. Sequenced input: blood. This sequence joins TRBV12-3 or TRBV12-4 and TRBJ2-2; D is ambiguous. This receptor was identified in a woman in her 40s with Graves' ophthalmopathy. CDR3 nucleotides: TGTGCCAGCACCCGCCTGACCCCGAACACCGGGGAGCTGTTTTTT. Translating it yields CASTRLTPNTGELFF.